The rows below give T cell receptor beta chains drawn from one sample of a study of blood T cell repertoires in COVID-19. Here immunoSEQ multiplex PCR was the method, and the copy in TCRdb shows in-frame clones only, minus some. The sample consists of roughly 70,000 clones, over 75% of them appearing once. Input material: peripheral blood. The receptors stem from a man aged 50 to 60 with active COVID-19. Both conserved end residues are part of each CDR3. D genes are given only for firm matches. Part of the rows lack a size; the others show once, few, many or a class for expanded clones.

TGCGCCAGCAGCTTGGTGGGGGCATCAGCCGGGGAGCTGTTTTTT	CASSLVGASAGELFF	NA	TRBV5-1	TRBJ2-2	NA
TGTGCCAGCAGCGGGAGCCGGGATTCCTACAATGAGCAGTTCTTC	CASSGSRDSYNEQFF	NA	TRBV9	TRBJ2-1	NA
TGTGCCAGCAGTTACTCGTGGGCGACGTACCAAGAGACCCAGTACTTC	CASSYSWATYQETQYF	NA	TRBV6-5	TRBJ2-5	NA
TGTGCCAGCACCCCCCTGAGCGGCACTAGCCATCCCTCCTACAATGAGCAGTTCTTC	CASTPLSGTSHPSYNEQFF	NA	TRBV28	TRBJ2-1	NA
TGTGCCTGGATCGAGGGGGGGGTTCAAGAGACCCAGTACTTC	CAWIEGGVQETQYF	NA	TRBV30	TRBJ2-5	NA
TGTGCCAGCAGTTCCGAAAGGGGGGGTAATGAGCAGTTCTTC	CASSSERGGNEQFF	NA	TRBV6-5	TRBJ2-1	once
TGTGCCAGCAGCCAAGTTCACGGGACATTATACAATGAGCAGTTCTTC	CASSQVHGTLYNEQFF	NA	TRBV14	TRBJ2-1	NA
TGTGCCAGCAGCTTAGCGACAGGGAGCACCGGGGAGCTGTTTTTT	CASSLATGSTGELFF	TRBD1	TRBV11-2	TRBJ2-2	once
TGTGCCAGCAGCGAAACAGGGGTAGAGTACACTGAAGCTTTCTTT	CASSETGVEYTEAFF	TRBD1	TRBV2	TRBJ1-1	NA
TGTGCCACCAGTGATCTGGACAGCCCGCAAGAGACCCAGTACTTC	CATSDLDSPQETQYF	NA	TRBV24-1	TRBJ2-5	NA
TGTGCCAGCAGTTCGCTAGCGGGGGGGTACACCGGGGAGCTGTTTTTT	CASSSLAGGYTGELFF	TRBD2	TRBV6-6	TRBJ2-2	NA
TGTGCCAGCAGTGAGGCCGGGACAGGGTCCACCGGGGAGCTGTTTTTT	CASSEAGTGSTGELFF	TRBD1	TRBV6-1	TRBJ2-2	NA
TGCGCCAGCAGCTTCTGGACAGGACCGGCCTACGAACAGTACTTC	CASSFWTGPAYEQYF	TRBD1	TRBV5-1	TRBJ2-7	NA
TGCAGTGCTAGTTACGCCGGGGGGATCCTAGCGGGAGGACGCACAGATACGCAGTATTTT	CSASYAGGILAGGRTDTQYF	TRBD2	TRBV20-1	TRBJ2-3	NA
TGTGCCAGCAGCTTGGTTGGGACTCGTGGTGTCAAGACCCAGTACTTC	CASSLVGTRGVKTQYF	NA	TRBV5-4	TRBJ2-5	NA
TGTGCCATCATGACCAAGGGGACCGGGACTGGTGGAGCGGGGGGTTACGAGCAGTACTTC	CAIMTKGTGTGGAGGYEQYF	TRBD2	TRBV10-3	TRBJ2-7	NA
TGTGCTAGTGGTTTGGTACGGCGGGGGGGCCTGACCTACAATGAGCAGTTCTTC	CASGLVRRGGLTYNEQFF	TRBD2	TRBV12-5	TRBJ2-1	NA
TGTGCCAGCAGTCCTAGCAGGGGCATTCAGTACTTC	CASSPSRGIQYF	NA	TRBV12-3/TRBV12-4	TRBJ2-4	NA
TGTGCCACCAGGGTTCACACGGAGACCTTGGGTGGCTACACCTTC	CATRVHTETLGGYTF	NA	TRBV15	TRBJ1-2	NA
TGTGCCAGCTCACCACCTCGCTTAGCGGGAGGCACAGATACGCAGTATTTT	CASSPPRLAGGTDTQYF	TRBD2	TRBV18	TRBJ2-3	NA
TGTGCCAGCAGCCCCGCGGGGACCTATGGCTACACCTTC	CASSPAGTYGYTF	NA	TRBV7-9	TRBJ1-2	NA
TGTGCCAGCCACCCCCGGGAGACCCCGTTCTTC	CASHPRETPFF	NA	TRBV3-1/TRBV3-2	TRBJ2-7	NA
TGTGCCAGCAGCTCCTTGACCGCAAGCGTGGACGAGCAGTACTTC	CASSSLTASVDEQYF	NA	TRBV5-6	TRBJ2-7	NA
TGTGCCAGCAGCCGCAGGGGTAACACAGATACGCAGTATTTT	CASSRRGNTDTQYF	NA	TRBV11-1	TRBJ2-3	NA
TGTGCCAGCAGCGCAGACGATGCTCAGGGTACTGAAGCTTTCTTT	CASSADDAQGTEAFF	NA	TRBV9	TRBJ1-1	NA
TGTGCCAGCTCAGAGAGGGGGGGCGCGGATTTAGGCTACACCTTC	CASSERGGADLGYTF	NA	TRBV18	TRBJ1-2	NA
TGTGCCAGCAGCAGGGCCGCGGGACTCACCTTAAATTACGACAATGAGCAGTTCTTC	CASSRAAGLTLNYDNEQFF	NA	TRBV7-2	TRBJ2-1	NA
TGTGCCAGCAGTTACTTGCCACTAGCGGGACAACACGAGCAGTACTTC	CASSYLPLAGQHEQYF	TRBD2	TRBV6-2/TRBV6-3	TRBJ2-7	NA
TGTGCCAGCAGCCCTGGACTAGCGGGAGGGGATTCCTACGAGCAGTACTTC	CASSPGLAGGDSYEQYF	TRBD2	TRBV7-2	TRBJ2-7	NA
TGTGCCAGCAGCTCAAGGACTAGCGGGACGAGGAATGAGCAGTTCTTC	CASSSRTSGTRNEQFF	TRBD2	TRBV9	TRBJ2-1	NA
TGCAGCGTTGAATGGGACGGAGGGGTCGGGACCCAGTACTTC	CSVEWDGGVGTQYF	NA	TRBV29-1	TRBJ2-5	NA
TGTGCCAGCAGCTTAGACTTTAATGAGCAGTTCTTC	CASSLDFNEQFF	NA	TRBV7-2	TRBJ2-1	NA
TGTGCCAGCAGCTTAGGACAATTCACGAACACCGGGGAGCTGTTTTTT	CASSLGQFTNTGELFF	NA	TRBV11-3	TRBJ2-2	NA
TGTGCCAGCAGCTTACCCGATACCACTTCCTACGAGCAGTACTTC	CASSLPDTTSYEQYF	NA	TRBV7-9	TRBJ2-7	NA
TGCAGTGCTAGTGGGATGGGGAGTTTCTGGAAAGAGACCCAGTACTTC	CSASGMGSFWKETQYF	NA	TRBV20-1	TRBJ2-5	NA
TGTGCCAGCAGCTTAGGGTTAGCGGGGGTTTACGAGCAGTACTTC	CASSLGLAGVYEQYF	TRBD2	TRBV11-2	TRBJ2-7	NA
TGTGCCAGCAAGGCGGGGGCGGGAGATACGCAGTATTTT	CASKAGAGDTQYF	NA	TRBV6-6	TRBJ2-3	once
TGTGCCATCAGTGAGGGACAGGGGACATTTCAGCCCCAGCATTTT	CAISEGQGTFQPQHF	TRBD1	TRBV10-3	TRBJ1-5	NA
TGCGCCAGCAGCTCCACTCTGCTTCGACAGGGGCGTGGGTCCGAGCAGTACTTC	CASSSTLLRQGRGSEQYF	TRBD1	TRBV5-1	TRBJ2-7	NA
TGTGCCAGCAGCCAAGCACAGGGGACGGGGAACACTGAAGCTTTCTTT	CASSQAQGTGNTEAFF	TRBD1	TRBV4-2	TRBJ1-1	NA
TGTGCCAGCAGTTTTCGGGAGGAGCAGTACTTC	CASSFREEQYF	NA	TRBV28	TRBJ2-7	NA
TGTGCCAGCTCACCGGAATGGGGCCCTGAAGCTTTCTTT	CASSPEWGPEAFF	NA	TRBV18	TRBJ1-1	NA
TGTGCCAGCACGGCCGGGTATAGCGTGGAGACCCAGTACTTC	CASTAGYSVETQYF	NA	TRBV2	TRBJ2-5	few
TGCGCCAGCAGCGTGGACGGCCGCCACTTGGAGGACACTGAAGCTTTCTTT	CASSVDGRHLEDTEAFF	NA	TRBV4-1	TRBJ1-1	NA
TGCGCCAGCAGCTTGGTCTCTAGCGGGGGGGCCGCAGATACGCAGTATTTT	CASSLVSSGGAADTQYF	TRBD2	TRBV5-1	TRBJ2-3	once
TGTGCCAGCAGTGAACCCCAGGGTAGGGACTATGGCTACACCTTC	CASSEPQGRDYGYTF	NA	TRBV6-1	TRBJ1-2	NA
TGTGCCAGTTCTAGCGGGGCAGAGACCCAGTACTTC	CASSSGAETQYF	TRBD2	TRBV6-6	TRBJ2-5	NA
TGTGCCAGCAAATGGGCAGCCCAGAACACTGAAGCTTTCTTT	CASKWAAQNTEAFF	NA	TRBV7-6	TRBJ1-1	NA
TGCGCCAGCAGCCAAGTAGAAAGCTCCTACGAGCAGTACTTC	CASSQVESSYEQYF	NA	TRBV4-3	TRBJ2-7	NA
TGTGCCAGCAGTTCAGGGTCCTATAATTCACCCCTCCACTTT	CASSSGSYNSPLHF	NA	TRBV27	TRBJ1-6	NA
TGTGCCACCAGTGATAGCACCGGGACAGGCGACCCCACCTATCACATTCAGTACTTC	CATSDSTGTGDPTYHIQYF	TRBD1	TRBV24-1	TRBJ2-4	NA
TGTGCCAGCAGCAACAGGGGGCAGGAGCTGTTTTTT	CASSNRGQELFF	TRBD1	TRBV3-1/TRBV3-2	TRBJ2-2	NA
TGTGCCAGCAGCCTATCGGGGAGCTCCTACAATGAGCAGTTCTTC	CASSLSGSSYNEQFF	NA	TRBV6-2/TRBV6-3	TRBJ2-1	NA
TGTGCCAGCAGCTTAGACAGGGTCAGCAATCAGCCCCAGCATTTT	CASSLDRVSNQPQHF	NA	TRBV7-9	TRBJ1-5	few
TGTGCCAGCAGTTTAGGGATCCGGGGTGCCCAGTACTTC	CASSLGIRGAQYF	NA	TRBV27	TRBJ2-5	once
TGCGCCAGCAGCCAAAGCGGGAGTCCCTACAATGAGCAGTTCTTC	CASSQSGSPYNEQFF	TRBD2	TRBV4-1	TRBJ2-1	NA
TGTGCCAGCAGCCAAAACAGCCAGCCCCAGCATTTT	CASSQNSQPQHF	NA	TRBV3-1/TRBV3-2	TRBJ1-5	NA
TGTGCCAGCAGTTCCGGGACTTATGGCTACACCTTC	CASSSGTYGYTF	NA	TRBV28	TRBJ1-2	NA
TGCAGCGTGTGCTACAGGGGGCTCTCGGGGAAAGCTTTCTTT	CSVCYRGLSGKAFF	TRBD1	TRBV29-1	TRBJ1-1	NA